Described below is a single T cell receptor (beta chain) sequence and its context. Assay used: immunoSEQ multiplex PCR; TCRdb lists only in-frame clones, some missing. The sample consists of 35,000 to 50,000 clones, about 96% of them appearing once. This entry belongs to a study of technical replicates of blood from a few donors. The V gene lost 8 bases and the J gene lost 5 bases, with 18 bases spanning the gap. This CDR3 is 14 amino acids long. Germline V gene data show CDR1 as SGHTA and CDR2 as FQGNSA. The sequencing sample was made of T cells isolated from PBMCs. The V and J genes are TRBV7-2 and TRBJ2-5; D perhaps matches TRBD1 (6 bases). The clonotype originates from a human donor in good health. CDR3 sequence reads: CASSPGALGETQYF. CDR3 coding DNA: TGTGCCAGCTCCCCAGGGGCGCTCGGGGAGACCCAGTACTTC.